The entry that follows covers one TCR beta chain sequence. Its antigen is unknown. The data stem from a study of cytomegalovirus exposure and HLA in healthy donors. V lost 1 base, J lost 7 bases, and 7 bases stayed unmatched. The germline V gene has CDR1 SGHTA and CDR2 FQGNSA. The length of the CDR3 is 16 residues. PCR was performed using 60 Vbeta and 13 Jbeta primers. Produced via immunoSEQ multiplex PCR; TCRdb's table is partial and in-frame only. Of approximately 190,000 clones in the sample, around 78% were seen once. The study, taken as a whole, reports: The study had only CMV serostatus as immune exposure information.

The TCR was taken from a woman in her 30s in good health and CMV-seropositive. The rearrangement uses TRBV7-2 and TRBJ2-1; 10 positions match TRBD2. Sequences were obtained from PBMCs. For the CDR3, the DNA is TGTGCCAGCAGCTTAGATCCAGCGGGGGGGTATAATGAGCAGTTCTTC. Translating it yields CASSLDPAGGYNEQFF.